One and the same sample provided the 18 T cell receptor beta chains below, sequenced in a study of blood T cell repertoires in COVID-19. Here immunoSEQ multiplex PCR was the method, and the copy in TCRdb shows in-frame clones only, minus some. The table has fewer than 200,000 clones, about 85% seen once. Sequencing used peripheral blood. These receptors came from a woman aged 60 to 75 with COVID-19, enrolled during active disease.

This clone showed up just a few times. The V gene is TRBV5-1, the J gene TRBJ1-5; D might be TRBD1 (6 bases). The length of the CDR3 is 14 residues. Germline CDR1 is SGHRS and CDR2 is YFSETQ. Trimming removed 4 bases at V and 5 bases at J, with 13 bases between. The CDR3 region is CASSEAGVDQPQHF. The CDR3 DNA sequence: TGCGCCAGCAGCGAAGCAGGGGTAGATCAGCCCCAGCATTTT.

The rearrangement links TRBV5-6 to TRBJ2-5; 8 nucleotides agree with TRBD2. The CDR3 consists of 16 residues. The germline V gene has CDR1 SGHDT and CDR2 YYEEEE. V was clipped by 4 bases and J by 4 bases; unmatched bases: 12. The CDR3 region is CASSRKPGGTGETQYF. In DNA, the CDR3 is TGTGCCAGCAGCCGAAAGCCGGGGGGGACTGGAGAGACCCAGTACTTC.

The chain has TRBV9 and TRBJ2-5; possibly TRBD1 for D (5 bases). V lost 0 bases, J lost 5 bases, and 14 bases lay in between. Germline CDR1 reads SGDLS; CDR2 reads YYNGEE. This CDR3 is 15 amino acids long. The CDR3 sequence is CASSVGPTGRETQYF. The CDR3 bases are TGTGCCAGCAGCGTAGGCCCAACAGGACGGGAGACCCAGTACTTC.

The V gene is TRBV30, the J gene TRBJ1-2, with 8 bases lining up with TRBD1. The CDR3 consists of 18 residues. The germline V gene encodes CDR1 GTSNPN and CDR2 SVGIG (reference sequence). The ends lost 0 bases at V and 0 bases at J; junction bases unmatched: 12. CDR3 bases: TGTGCCTGGAGTGTAAGGTCGGGCACAGGGGGAGCTAACTATGGCTACACCTTC. As protein: CAWSVRSGTGGANYGYTF.

V and J are TRBV6-5 and TRBJ1-5, with D uncertain. The CDR3 consists of 14 residues. CDR1 and CDR2 from the germline V gene are MNHEY and SVGAGI. The V end lost 7 bases, the J end lost 5 bases, and 15 bases lay between the germline ends. The CDR3 region is CASTAGRQDQPQHF. The CDR3 bases are TGTGCCAGCACCGCGGGCCGGCAAGATCAGCCCCAGCATTTT.

The chain carries TRBV3-1 (or the pseudogene TRBV3-2) and TRBJ1-1; D possibly corresponds to TRBD1 (6 bases). Germline V lookup: CDR1 LGHDT, CDR2 YNNKEL (reference sequence). The CDR3 is 14 amino acids. The ends were cut back, 1 base at V and 7 bases at J, with 13 bases in the middle. CDR3 in amino acids: CASSQGRWTVEAFF. The CDR3, as DNA: TGTGCCAGCAGCCAAGGAAGGTGGACAGTTGAAGCTTTCTTT.

This sequence joins TRBV19 and TRBJ1-5, with D tentatively TRBD1 (6 bases). Germline CDR1 and CDR2: LNHDA and SQIVND (reference sequence). V was trimmed by 1 base and J by 2 bases, leaving 9 bases between them. CDR3 size: 15 residues. CDR3 in DNA: TGTGCCAGTAGTATAGGCAGGGGAGGCAATCAGCCCCAGCATTTT. This gives the protein CASSIGRGGNQPQHF.

V and J are TRBV7-2 and TRBJ2-3; 8 bases align to TRBD2. Trimming removed 6 bases from V and 6 bases from J; junction bases left unmatched: 14. In germline, CDR1 is SGHTA, CDR2 FQGNSA. CDR3 length: 16 amino acids. The CDR3 DNA reads TGTGCCAGCAGTCTCTCCCAGCGGGGGCCCTCGGATACGCAGTATTTT. Its protein product is CASSLSQRGPSDTQYF.

The chain joins TRBV9 to TRBJ1-4; perhaps TRBD1 as D (5 bases). The CDR3 is 14 residues long. The germline CDR1 and CDR2 sequences are SGDLS and YYNGEE. V lost 7 bases and J 3 bases, leaving 13 bases between the germline ends. For the CDR3, the DNA is TGTGCCAGCGGACCCAGGGCAGCTAATGAAAAACTGTTTTTT. Translated: CASGPRAANEKLFF.

The V call is TRBV11-1, the J call TRBJ1-6; 8 nucleotides line up with TRBD1. This CDR3 contains 14 residues. Germline loops: CDR1 SGHAT, CDR2 FQDESV (reference sequence). V trimming: 3 bases; J trimming: 7 bases; junction bases outside the gene matches: 2. The CDR3 nucleotides read TGTGCCAGCAGCTTGGACAGGGTAAATTCACCCCTCCACTTT. This encodes CASSLDRVNSPLHF.

CDR3 nucleotide sequence: TGTGCCAGCAGCCCCAGGACAGGCTATGGCTACACCTTC. Translation: CASSPRTGYGYTF. This chain connects TRBV3-1 (or the pseudogene TRBV3-2) to TRBJ1-2; TRBD1 agrees at 7 bases. The CDR3 contains 13 residues. CDR1 LGHDT and CDR2 YNNKEL come from the germline V gene (reference sequence). After removal of 4 bases from V and 4 bases from J, the junction contained 3 bases not matched to a gene.

The rearrangement joins TRBV3-1 (or the pseudogene TRBV3-2) to TRBJ1-2, with a possible D match to TRBD1 (6 bases). The CDR3 is made up of 14 amino acids. Between the trimmed V and J ends, which lost 5 bases and 4 bases, there was a span of 14 bases. Germline V gene lookup returns CDR1 LGHDT and CDR2 YNNKEL (reference sequence). CDR3 DNA: TGTGCCAGCAGCACACACAGGGTTCCCTATGGCTACACCTTC. Residues: CASSTHRVPYGYTF.

The V call is TRBV9, the J call TRBJ1-2; no firm D call. This CDR3 has 15 amino acids. Germline CDR1 is SGDLS and CDR2 is YYNGEE. Trimming took 1 base from V and 0 from J, leaving 10 bases between them. Here the CDR3 reads CASSVNAATNYGYTF. The DNA of the CDR3 is TGTGCCAGCAGCGTAAATGCAGCGACTAACTATGGCTACACCTTC.

This chain links TRBV7-9 with TRBJ1-2; a weak D match, TRBD1 (5 bases). Germline V gene data show CDR1 as SEHNR and CDR2 as FQNEAQ (reference sequence). The CDR3 covers 13 residues. Trimming shortened V by 7 bases and J by 4 bases, and 13 bases separated the two germline ends. DNA for the CDR3: TGTGCCAGCACCCCACAGGCGATCTATGGCTACACCTTC. Its protein is CASTPQAIYGYTF.

CDR3 residues: CASSVEQGKSPLHF. The CDR3 bases are TGTGCCAGCAGCGTAGAACAGGGAAAATCACCCCTCCACTTT. The rearrangement joins TRBV9 to TRBJ1-6; D perhaps matches TRBD1 (6 bases). Per germline, CDR1 SGDLS and CDR2 YYNGEE. Trimming left V 0 bases short and J 10 bases short, with 11 bases between. This CDR3 has 14 residues.

There are a few counts of this clone. The chain couples TRBV3-1 (or the pseudogene TRBV3-2) to TRBJ1-3; a possible D gene is TRBD1 (6 bases). The germline V gene encodes CDR1 LGHDT and CDR2 YNNKEL (reference sequence). Deletions cut 4 bases from V and 0 bases from J, with 10 bases between. This CDR3 spans 15 amino acids. Written as DNA, the CDR3 is TGTGCCAGCAGCCGCCAGGGGTTCTCTGGAAACACCATATATTTT. Protein sequence: CASSRQGFSGNTIYF.

This clone showed up just once. This chain links TRBV7-7 with TRBJ1-3; TRBD1 matches at 9 bases. J gave up 4 bases and V 5 bases, and 3 bases lay outside the gene matches. The CDR3 has 14 residues. Germline V gene sequence: CDR1 SSHAT, CDR2 FNYEAQ (reference sequence). The CDR3: CASSPGTGGNTIYF. The CDR3 nucleotides read TGTGCCAGCAGCCCCGGGACAGGGGGAAACACCATATATTTT.

This clone was counted a single time. The chain carries TRBV2 and TRBJ1-6; D is possibly TRBD1 (5 bases). V lost 10 bases and J lost 2, with 12 bases in between. The CDR3 runs 14 residues. Germline V gene lookup returns CDR1 SNHLY and CDR2 FYNNEI. CDR3 protein: CAKTESTYNSPLHF. DNA of the CDR3: TGTGCCAAGACAGAGTCAACCTATAATTCACCCCTCCACTTT. Complete variable domain (other parts from reference TRBV2 and TRBJ1-6): EPEVTQTPSHQVTQMGQEVILRCVPISNHLYFYWYRQILGQKVEFLVSFYNNEISEKSEIFDDQFSVERPDGSNFTLKIRSTKLEDSAMYFCAKTESTYNSPLHFGNGTRLTVT.